This T cell receptor (beta chain) was sequenced in a study of blood T cell repertoires in COVID-19. The CDR3 runs to 15 residues. Germline CDR1 is SGHRS and CDR2 is YFSETQ. Losses at the gene ends were 4 bases for V and 6 bases for J; bases not matched to a gene: 6. In the study's own analysis: Estimation of nucleated cell counts was performed using reference gene primer amplification. Assay used: immunoSEQ multiplex PCR; TCRdb lists only in-frame clones, some missing. The V and J calls and clone size come from that table; D and trimming were worked out from the DNA. The table lists under 250,000 clones, about 80% of them singletons.

The sample was PBMCs or T cells enriched from blood (not recorded which). The sequence derives from a middle-aged woman with acute COVID-19. This rearrangement joins TRBV5-1 to TRBJ2-3, with 12 nucleotides matching TRBD2. CDR3 nucleotides: TGCGCCAGCAGCGTAACTAGCGGGGGGCGCGATACGCAGTATTTT. It is translated as CASSVTSGGRDTQYF.